The clone carrying this T cell receptor (beta chain) appeared many times. The antigen is unknown. This sample was taken from a study of T cells after posttransplantation cyclophosphamide. General study results and limits: Skin or GI-infiltrating T cells shared few TRB sequences with blood. Donor CD8+ memory clones often dominated recipient blood repertoires at later times.

The germline V and J ends were trimmed by 1 base and 4 bases, with 10 bases remaining between them. There are 14 residues in the CDR3. Germline V gene lookup returns CDR1 SEHNR and CDR2 FQNEAQ (reference sequence). TCRdb's copy holds only in-frame clones and misses some; the assay was immunoSEQ multiplex PCR. The sample includes tens of thousands of clones, none of them occurring once. The chain employs TRBV7-9 and TRBJ1-2; D gene uncertain. The sequence was collected from a man aged 35-49 years in good health, CMV-negative, and a related stem cell transplant donor. The sequenced material came from PBMCs. CDR3 sequence reads: CASSLDTDRYGYTF. The CDR3, as DNA: TGTGCCAGCAGCTTAGATACAGACCGCTATGGCTACACCTTC.